This entry lists 17 T cell receptor beta chains sequenced from one sample in a study of cytomegalovirus exposure and HLA in healthy donors. The primer mix had 60 Vbeta and 13 Jbeta primers. The table came from immunoSEQ multiplex PCR; TCRdb's copy has only in-frame clones and leaves some out. The sample holds under 200,000 clones, less than 80% seen once. The sequencing input was PBMCs. The receptors come from a woman aged 40 to 50 in good health and CMV-seronegative.

CDR3 sequence reads: CASSEWANTEAFF. CDR3 nucleotide sequence: TGTGCCAGCAGTGAATGGGCGAACACTGAAGCTTTCTTT. The genes are TRBV25-1 and TRBJ1-1, with unresolved D. Trimming left V 1 base short and J 1 base short, with 4 bases between. CDR1 is MGHDK and CDR2 is SYGVNS in the germline V gene. CDR3 length equals 13 residues.

The rearrangement links TRBV7-9 to TRBJ1-2; 7 nucleotides line up with TRBD1. The CDR3 runs 15 residues. V lost 5 bases to trimming and J lost 4 bases; unmatched junction nucleotides: 10. Germline V gene lookup returns CDR1 SEHNR and CDR2 FQNEAQ (reference sequence). CDR3 sequence (DNA): TGTGCCAGCAGCCCAGGACAGGCCCGCTTCTATGGCTACACCTTC. Translating gives CASSPGQARFYGYTF. Drawing the rest from reference TRBV7-9 and TRBJ1-2, the complete variable domain is DTGVSQNPRHKITKRGQNVTFRCDPISEHNRLYWYRQTLGQGPEFLTYFQNEAQLEKSRLLSDRFSAERPKGSFSTLEIQRTEQGDSAMYLCASSPGQARFYGYTFGSGTRLTVV.

The chain combines TRBV9 with TRBJ2-3, with 9 nucleotides matching TRBD2. The CDR3 consists of 15 residues. V lost 0 bases to trimming and J lost 6 bases; unmatched junction nucleotides: 5. Germline CDR1 SGDLS, CDR2 YYNGEE. The CDR3: CASSVVGSGSDTQYF. CDR3 DNA sequence: TGTGCCAGCAGCGTAGTGGGTAGCGGGAGTGATACGCAGTATTTT.

This rearrangement joins TRBV14 to TRBJ2-7, with D hard to call. The CDR3 totals 14 residues. Looked up from germline, CDR1 is SGHDN and CDR2 is FVKESK. The germline V and J ends were trimmed by 4 bases and 0 bases, with 10 bases remaining between them. The CDR3 DNA reads TGTGCCAGCAGCCGCACAGTTAGCTCCTACGAGCAGTACTTC. This gives the protein CASSRTVSSYEQYF.

The chain joins TRBV19 to TRBJ2-3; the D is unclear. Germline V CDR1 and CDR2: LNHDA, SQIVND (reference sequence). The CDR3 is 14 amino acids. V lost 3 bases and J lost 2, with 9 bases in between. The CDR3, as DNA: TGTGCCAGTAGTATTGTACAGTCCACAGATACGCAGTATTTT. This encodes CASSIVQSTDTQYF.

The chain joins TRBV5-1 to TRBJ2-5, with TRBD2 matching 9 bases. The germline V gene encodes CDR1 SGHRS and CDR2 YFSETQ. This CDR3 comprises 15 residues. With 2 bases clipped from V and 5 bases from J, the junction kept 7 bases outside the gene matches. CDR3 residues: CASSLAGGWVETQYF. The CDR3 bases are TGCGCCAGCAGCTTAGCGGGAGGTTGGGTTGAGACCCAGTACTTC.

This clone has only one observation. The chain carries TRBV5-4 and TRBJ2-7, with D perhaps TRBD1 (6 bases). The V gene lost 0 bases and the J gene lost 4 bases, with 14 bases spanning the gap. This CDR3 spans 15 amino acids. Germline CDR1 SGHNT, CDR2 YYREEE (reference sequence). The CDR3 loop is CASSLESRGRYEQYF. The CDR3, as DNA: TGTGCCAGCAGCTTGGAGTCCAGGGGAAGGTACGAGCAGTACTTC.

This sequence joins TRBV28 and TRBJ1-2; 10 bases are a match to TRBD1. After removal of 6 bases from V and 7 bases from J, the junction contained 11 bases not matched to a gene. The CDR3 contains 15 residues. The germline CDR1 and CDR2 sequences are MDHEN and SYDVKM. The CDR3 protein is CASSLLGTGAFGYTF. The CDR3, as DNA: TGTGCCAGCAGCCTCCTGGGGACAGGGGCGTTTGGCTACACCTTC.

This clone was observed a handful of times. The rearrangement links TRBV5-8 to TRBJ1-2, with TRBD1 as a possible D gene (5 bases). Per the germline V gene, CDR1 is SGHTS and CDR2 is YDEGEE. The CDR3 runs to 13 residues. Trimming took 1 base from V and 2 from J, leaving 6 bases between them. The CDR3 loop is CASSLQGNYGYTF. The CDR3 nucleotides read TGTGCCAGCAGCTTGCAGGGAAACTATGGCTACACCTTC.

This clone was picked up a small number of times. The V gene is TRBV2, the J gene TRBJ1-1; TRBD1 matches 8 bases. Germline V gene lookup returns CDR1 SNHLY and CDR2 FYNNEI. This CDR3 is built from 14 residues. With V trimmed by 6 bases and J by 0 bases, 3 bases remained unmatched. In DNA form, the CDR3 reads TGTGCCAGCAGCGGACAGGGAATGAACACTGAAGCTTTCTTT. Its translation is CASSGQGMNTEAFF. The full variable domain, completed using reference TRBV2 and TRBJ1-1, is EPEVTQTPSHQVTQMGQEVILRCVPISNHLYFYWYRQILGQKVEFLVSFYNNEISEKSEIFDDQFSVERPDGSNFTLKIRSTKLEDSAMYFCASSGQGMNTEAFFGQGTRLTVV.

A few counts support this clone. The V gene is TRBV30, the J gene TRBJ1-2, with no clear D. The CDR3 contains 12 residues. The V end lost 2 bases, the J end lost 7 bases, and 11 bases lay between the germline ends. Germline values: CDR1 GTSNPN, CDR2 SVGIG (reference sequence). The DNA of the CDR3 is TGTGCCTGGAGTCGGGTAACAAGTGGCTACACCTTC. It encodes CAWSRVTSGYTF. Full variable domain (rest looked up from reference TRBV30 and TRBJ1-2): SQTIHQWPATLVQPVGSPLSLECTVEGTSNPNLYWYRQAAGRGLQLLFYSVGIGQISSEVPQNLSASRPQDRQFILSSKKLLLSDSGFYLCAWSRVTSGYTFGSGTRLTVV.

The genes are TRBV5-4 and TRBJ2-2; possibly TRBD1 for D (6 bases). The CDR3 runs to 14 residues. Germline CDR1 reads SGHNT; CDR2 reads YYREEE (reference sequence). V was clipped by 2 bases and J by 4 bases, with 9 bases between them. As DNA, the CDR3 is TGTGCCAGCAGCTTACAGGGCGGCACCGGGGAGCTGTTTTTT. This sequence encodes CASSLQGGTGELFF. The complete variable domain, with remaining parts taken from reference TRBV5-4 and TRBJ2-2, reads ETGVTQSPTHLIKTRGQQVTLRCSSQSGHNTVSWYQQALGQGPQFIFQYYREEENGRGNFPPRFSGLQFPNYSSELNVNALELDDSALYLCASSLQGGTGELFFGEGSRLTVL.

This clone was seen only a few times. The chain is built from TRBV4-2 and TRBJ2-7, with TRBD2 identical over 9 bases. In germline, CDR1 is LGHNA, CDR2 YNFKEQ. CDR3 length: 17 residues. Germline trimming cut 4 bases from V and 2 bases from J; bases unmatched to any gene: 12. CDR3 nucleotides: TGTGCCAGCAGCCCACCAAAGAGGACTAGCGAAGCCTACGAGCAGTACTTC. This translates into CASSPPKRTSEAYEQYF.

The chain's CDR3 is CASSLGTGVHGYTF. CDR3 DNA sequence: TGTGCCAGCAGTTTAGGGACAGGGGTTCATGGCTACACCTTC. V usage is TRBV27 and J usage is TRBJ1-2, with 10 bases fitting TRBD1. This CDR3 region has 14 residues. The germline V gene encodes CDR1 MNHEY and CDR2 SMNVEV (reference sequence). V gave up 2 bases and J gave up 6 bases; unmatched junction bases: 3.

This chain joins TRBV14 and TRBJ1-2; TRBD1 agrees at 11 bases. This CDR3 comprises 15 residues. Germline trimming cut 1 base from V and 8 bases from J; bases unmatched to any gene: 6. CDR1 and CDR2 (germline): SGHDN, FVKESK. This CDR3 is CASSQALGTGGGYTF. In DNA, the CDR3 is TGTGCCAGCAGCCAAGCCCTTGGGACAGGGGGGGGCTACACCTTC.

The V gene is TRBV4-1, the J gene TRBJ2-2; weak D call: TRBD2 (5 bases). This CDR3 is 15 amino acids long. Trimming took off 11 bases at V and 1 base at J, with 17 bases between the two ends. Germline CDR1 and CDR2: MGHRA and YSYEKL. CDR3 nucleotides: TGCGCCGGCACCGGGCGGGTCGGGAACACCGGGGAGCTGTTTTTT. It specifies CAGTGRVGNTGELFF.

The V call is TRBV30, the J call TRBJ2-3; 8 positions match TRBD2. The CDR3 contains 13 residues. With V trimmed by 8 bases and J by 4 bases, 8 bases remained unmatched. Per the germline V gene, CDR1 is GTSNPN and CDR2 is SVGIG (reference sequence). The CDR3 bases are TGTGCCAGTAGCGGGGATTGGTCAGATACGCAGTATTTT. This translates into CASSGDWSDTQYF.